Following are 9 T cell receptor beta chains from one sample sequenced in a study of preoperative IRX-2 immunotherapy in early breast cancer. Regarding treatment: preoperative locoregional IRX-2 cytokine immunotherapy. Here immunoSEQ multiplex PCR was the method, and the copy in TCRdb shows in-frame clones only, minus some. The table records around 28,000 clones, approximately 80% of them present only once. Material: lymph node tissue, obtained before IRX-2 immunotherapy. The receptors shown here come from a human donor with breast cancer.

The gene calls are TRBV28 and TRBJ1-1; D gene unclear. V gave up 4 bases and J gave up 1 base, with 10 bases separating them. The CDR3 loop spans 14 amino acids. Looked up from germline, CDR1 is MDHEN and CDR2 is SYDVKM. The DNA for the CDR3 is TGTGCCAGCAGTTCCTGGACGGCGAACACTGAAGCTTTCTTT. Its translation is CASSSWTANTEAFF. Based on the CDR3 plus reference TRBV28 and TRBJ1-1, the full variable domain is DVKVTQSSRYLVKRTGEKVFLECVQDMDHENMFWYRQDPGLGLRLIYFSYDVKMKEKGDIPEGYSVSREKKERFSLILESASTNQTSMYLCASSSWTANTEAFFGQGTRLTVV.

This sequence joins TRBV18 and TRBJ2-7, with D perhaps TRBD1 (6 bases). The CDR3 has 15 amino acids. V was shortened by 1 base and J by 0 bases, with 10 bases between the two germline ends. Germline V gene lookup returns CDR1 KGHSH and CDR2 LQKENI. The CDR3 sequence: CASSPLQDSSYEQYF. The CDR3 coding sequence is TGTGCCAGCTCACCACTGCAGGACAGCTCCTACGAGCAGTACTTC.

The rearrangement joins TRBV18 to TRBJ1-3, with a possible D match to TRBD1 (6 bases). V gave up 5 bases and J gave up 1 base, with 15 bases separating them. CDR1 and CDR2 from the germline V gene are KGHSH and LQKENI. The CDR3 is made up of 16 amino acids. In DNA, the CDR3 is TGTGCCAGCTCATCCCTTATGGACAGTTCTGGAAACACCATATATTTT. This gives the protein CASSSLMDSSGNTIYF. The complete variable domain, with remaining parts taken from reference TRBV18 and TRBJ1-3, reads NAGVMQNPRHLVRRRGQEARLRCSPMKGHSHVYWYRQLPEEGLKFMVYLQKENIIDESGMPKERFSAEFPKEGPSILRIQQVVRGDSAAYFCASSSLMDSSGNTIYFGEGSWLTVV.

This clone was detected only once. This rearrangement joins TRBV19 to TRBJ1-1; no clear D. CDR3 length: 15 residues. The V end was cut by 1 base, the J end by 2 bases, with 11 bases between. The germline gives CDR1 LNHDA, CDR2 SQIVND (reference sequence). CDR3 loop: CASSIVGSLNTEAFF. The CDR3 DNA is TGTGCCAGTAGTATAGTGGGGAGCTTAAACACTGAAGCTTTCTTT.

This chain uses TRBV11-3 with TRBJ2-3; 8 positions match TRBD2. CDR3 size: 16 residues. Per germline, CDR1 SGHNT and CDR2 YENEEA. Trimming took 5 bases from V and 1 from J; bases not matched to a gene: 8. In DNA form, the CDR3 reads TGTGCCAGCAGCCCCCGCGGTAGCGGGGGCACAGATACGCAGTATTTT. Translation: CASSPRGSGGTDTQYF.

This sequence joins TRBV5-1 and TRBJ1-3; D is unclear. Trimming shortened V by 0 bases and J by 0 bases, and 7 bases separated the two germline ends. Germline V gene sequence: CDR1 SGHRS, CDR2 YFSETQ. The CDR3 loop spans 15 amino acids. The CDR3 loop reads CASSLGARSGNTIYF. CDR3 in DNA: TGCGCCAGCAGCTTGGGGGCTCGCTCTGGAAACACCATATATTTT.

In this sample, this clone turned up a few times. The CDR3 region is CASSYHPTLQGTVRAPYNEQFF. The CDR3 DNA follows: TGTGCCAGCAGTTACCACCCCACACTCCAGGGTACGGTTCGGGCTCCCTACAATGAGCAGTTCTTC. This rearrangement joins TRBV6-8 to TRBJ2-1, with D possibly being TRBD1 (5 bases). Deletions cut 2 bases from V and 2 bases from J, with 31 bases between. The germline V gene has CDR1 MNHGY and CDR2 SAAAGT. The CDR3 totals 22 residues.

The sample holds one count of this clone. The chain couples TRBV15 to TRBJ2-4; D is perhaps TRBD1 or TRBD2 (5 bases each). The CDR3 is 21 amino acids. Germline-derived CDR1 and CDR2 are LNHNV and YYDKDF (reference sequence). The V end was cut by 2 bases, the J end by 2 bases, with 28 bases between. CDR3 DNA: TGTGCCACCAGCAGAAGACAGATCTCATGGGTGGGGGAGTCGACCAAAAACATTCAGTACTTC. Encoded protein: CATSRRQISWVGESTKNIQYF.

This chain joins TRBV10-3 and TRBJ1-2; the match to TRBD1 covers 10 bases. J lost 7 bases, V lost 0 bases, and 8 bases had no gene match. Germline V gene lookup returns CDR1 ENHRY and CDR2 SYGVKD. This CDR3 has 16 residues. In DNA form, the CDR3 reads TGTGCCATCAGTGAGTCGGTGGACAGGGGGGATGCTGGCTACACCTTC. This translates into CAISESVDRGDAGYTF.